The 26 T cell receptor beta chains presented below share a single source sample, sequenced in a study of chemoradiotherapy in HPV16-positive cancers. The protocol was immunoSEQ multiplex PCR, while the TCRdb copy is restricted to in-frame clones and leaves out a portion. The repertoire holds some 30,000 clones, with about four fifths as singletons. The sample in question was blood, obtained from a patient who underwent chemoradiotherapy. Receptors originate from a human donor with HPV-associated anogenital cancer.

The chain employs TRBV9 and TRBJ2-7; D remains ambiguous. The CDR3 totals 13 residues. V shed 1 base and J shed 4 bases, with 9 bases lying between them. Germline lookup yields CDR1 SGDLS and CDR2 YYNGEE. This CDR3 reads CASSVNPQYEQYF. Here the CDR3 DNA reads TGTGCCAGCAGCGTAAATCCCCAATACGAGCAGTACTTC.

The chain links TRBV19 to TRBJ1-1, with D perhaps TRBD1 (6 bases). The CDR3 is 12 amino acids. V was cut by 0 bases and J by 12 bases, with 11 bases left in between. Germline assignment: CDR1 LNHDA and CDR2 SQIVND (reference sequence). The CDR3 reads CASSIDPGASFF. CDR3 nucleotide sequence: TGTGCCAGTAGTATAGATCCGGGGGCGTCTTTCTTT.

The chain is built from TRBV9 and TRBJ1-6; 9 positions agree with TRBD1. V shed 2 bases and J 9 bases; nucleotides not matched to a gene: 3. The germline CDR1 and CDR2 sequences are SGDLS and YYNGEE. The CDR3 runs to 14 residues. The CDR3 coding sequence is TGTGCCAGCAGCGTGGGACAGGGTGCTTCACCCCTCCACTTT. This gives the protein CASSVGQGASPLHF.

The chain employs TRBV5-1 and TRBJ1-6; TRBD1 matches 10 bases. This CDR3 is 15 amino acids long. V trimming: 3 bases; J trimming: 10 bases; junction bases outside the gene matches: 7. Germline V CDR1 and CDR2: SGHRS, YFSETQ. CDR3 in DNA: TGCGCCAGCAGCTCATCGGGACAGGGGAACTCACCCCTCCACTTT. Translation gives CASSSSGQGNSPLHF. Complete variable domain (other parts from reference TRBV5-1 and TRBJ1-6): KAGVTQTPRYLIKTRGQQVTLSCSPISGHRSVSWYQQTPGQGLQFLFEYFSETQRNKGNFPGRFSGRQFSNSRSEMNVSTLELGDSALYLCASSSSGQGNSPLHFGNGTRLTVT.

The chain links TRBV25-1 to TRBJ2-1, with TRBD1 matching 9 bases. Germline values: CDR1 MGHDK, CDR2 SYGVNS. V was pared by 3 bases and J by 8 bases, with 8 bases of the junction left unmatched. CDR3 length: 15 amino acids. The CDR3 DNA reads as TGTGCCAGCAGTGATAAGGGACAGGGATCCGATGAGCAGTTCTTC. Its protein product is CASSDKGQGSDEQFF.

The J gene is TRBJ2-7, the V gene TRBV19, with TRBD1 matching over 7 bases. Per germline, CDR1 LNHDA and CDR2 SQIVND (reference sequence). The CDR3 spans 15 residues. J was trimmed by 5 bases and V by 5 bases; bases with no gene match: 12. The CDR3 region has the DNA TGTGCCAGTAGTGCGATTCAGGGGGAATTTGACGAGCAGTACTTC. Protein sequence: CASSAIQGEFDEQYF.

This clone was detected a few times. This sequence joins TRBV29-1 and TRBJ2-7; D uncertain. Germline V gene lookup returns CDR1 SQVTM and CDR2 ANQGSEA. Trimming took 5 bases from V and 0 from J, leaving 5 bases between them. This CDR3 is 11 amino acids long. The CDR3 reads CSVSASYEQYF. The CDR3, as DNA: TGCAGCGTTTCAGCCTCCTACGAGCAGTACTTC.

This clone was counted only a few times. The chain joins TRBV12-5 to TRBJ1-2, with 11 bases lining up with TRBD1. Germline V CDR1 and CDR2: LGHNT, FRNRAP. Trimming at V came to 2 bases and at J to 6 bases, leaving 11 bases not matched to a gene. The CDR3 length is 17 residues. The CDR3 DNA follows: TGTGCTAGTGGTTTGCTACCTTCGGACAGGGGGCGCGATGGCTACACCTTC. This gives the protein CASGLLPSDRGRDGYTF.

The chain uses TRBV13 and TRBJ2-3, with 10 bases matching TRBD2. V gave up 2 bases and J gave up 5 bases; unmatched junction bases: 4. This CDR3 is built from 15 residues. Germline-derived CDR1 and CDR2 are PRHDT and FYEKMQ (reference sequence). This CDR3 is CASSLPSGGGDTQYF. The CDR3 region has the DNA TGTGCCAGCAGCTTACCTAGCGGGGGTGGAGATACGCAGTATTTT.

V and J are TRBV5-1 and TRBJ1-3; tentative D call: TRBD1 (5 bases). The CDR3 length is 15 residues. CDR1 is SGHRS and CDR2 is YFSETQ in the germline V gene. Deletions cut 4 bases from V and 0 bases from J, with 11 bases between. The CDR3 DNA follows: TGCGCCAGCAGCAGGGACTTATACTCTGGAAACACCATATATTTT. It yields the protein CASSRDLYSGNTIYF.

This rearrangement joins TRBV2 to TRBJ1-1; no reliable D call. The V gene's germline CDR1 is SNHLY and CDR2 FYNNEI. Trimming shortened V by 4 bases and J by 3 bases, and 9 bases separated the two germline ends. The CDR3 has 13 residues. This CDR3 reads CASSGSWDTEAFF. For the CDR3, the DNA is TGTGCCAGCAGTGGTTCCTGGGACACTGAAGCTTTCTTT. The whole variable domain, filled in from reference TRBV2 and TRBJ1-1, reads EPEVTQTPSHQVTQMGQEVILRCVPISNHLYFYWYRQILGQKVEFLVSFYNNEISEKSEIFDDQFSVERPDGSNFTLKIRSTKLEDSAMYFCASSGSWDTEAFFGQGTRLTVV.

The chain has TRBV6-4 and TRBJ1-2; D possibly corresponds to TRBD1 (5 bases). CDR1 and CDR2 (germline): MRHNA, SNTAGT. V lost 0 bases and J 6 bases, leaving 11 bases between the germline ends. The CDR3 is made up of 14 amino acids. CDR3 in amino acids: CASSDSQGRDGYTF. The CDR3 coding sequence is TGTGCCAGCAGTGACTCGCAGGGTCGAGATGGCTACACCTTC.

The genes are TRBV7-2 and TRBJ1-2; no definite D call. The CDR3 is 15 amino acids. CDR1 and CDR2 (germline): SGHTA, FQGNSA. V shed 1 base and J shed 5 bases, with 14 bases lying between them. CDR3 nucleotides: TGTGCCAGCAGCTTAGATTTTACAGCCTCGTATGGCTACACCTTC. The encoded protein is CASSLDFTASYGYTF.

The chain recombines TRBV18 with TRBJ2-7, with D maybe TRBD2 (6 bases). V gave up 6 bases and J gave up 3 bases, with 18 bases separating them. CDR1 KGHSH and CDR2 LQKENI come from the germline V gene. The CDR3 has 15 residues. CDR3 bases: TGTGCCAGCTCCAGAATTACTAGCCCGGACTACGAGCAGTACTTC. It is translated as CASSRITSPDYEQYF.

This clone was detected only a few times. The chain links TRBV7-9 to TRBJ2-7; 12 positions agree with TRBD2. The V segment lost 5 bases and the J segment 3 bases; nucleotides outside the gene matches: 14. This CDR3 contains 18 residues. Germline CDR1 reads SEHNR; CDR2 reads FQNEAQ (reference sequence). CDR3 amino acids: CASSILRSTSGGYYEQYF. CDR3 in DNA: TGTGCCAGCAGCATCCTACGCTCGACTAGCGGGGGATACTACGAGCAGTACTTC.

This rearrangement joins TRBV7-2 to TRBJ2-1, with D possibly being TRBD2 (7 bases). Trimming took 3 bases from V and 0 from J, leaving 18 bases between them. The CDR3 consists of 18 residues. Germline CDR1 reads SGHTA; CDR2 reads FQGNSA. The CDR3 coding sequence is TGTGCCAGCAGCTTTCCTAAGAGGGGGGGAAGCTCCTACAATGAGCAGTTCTTC. This encodes CASSFPKRGGSSYNEQFF. The full variable domain, rest sourced from reference TRBV7-2 and TRBJ2-1, is GAGVSQSPSNKVTEKGKDVELRCDPISGHTALYWYRQSLGQGLEFLIYFQGNSAPDKSGLPSDRFSAERTGGSVSTLTIQRTQQEDSAVYLCASSFPKRGGSSYNEQFFGPGTRLTVL.

This clone rates as medium-sized. J is TRBJ2-2 and V is TRBV2; D possibly corresponds to TRBD2 (6 bases). The germline gives CDR1 SNHLY, CDR2 FYNNEI. Trimming removed 7 bases at V and 0 bases at J, with 9 bases between. The CDR3 runs 14 residues. The CDR3 is CASKEGSNTGELFF. CDR3 DNA sequence: TGTGCCAGCAAGGAGGGGTCGAACACCGGGGAGCTGTTTTTT.

This clone has more than one count but fewer than ten. The chain's CDR3 is CASSAPGLLAKNIQYF. In DNA form, the CDR3 reads TGTGCCAGCAGCGCGCCGGGACTACTAGCCAAAAACATTCAGTACTTC. V and J are TRBV7-2 and TRBJ2-4, with 7 bases aligning to TRBD2. The germline V gene encodes CDR1 SGHTA and CDR2 FQGNSA. CDR3 length: 16 amino acids. V was pared by 5 bases and J by 0 bases, with 7 bases of the junction left unmatched.

The chain is built from TRBV7-9 and TRBJ2-4; D not certain. CDR1 and CDR2 (germline): SEHNR, FQNEAQ (reference sequence). The CDR3 loop spans 12 amino acids. Trimming stripped 5 bases from V and 8 bases from J, with 10 bases between. In nucleotides, the CDR3 is TGTGCCAGCAGCCGCACGCGAGACATTCAGTACTTC. Encoded protein: CASSRTRDIQYF. Filled out from reference TRBV7-9 and TRBJ2-4, the complete variable domain reads DTGVSQNPRHKITKRGQNVTFRCDPISEHNRLYWYRQTLGQGPEFLTYFQNEAQLEKSRLLSDRFSAERPKGSFSTLEIQRTEQGDSAMYLCASSRTRDIQYFGAGTRLSVL.

The chain joins TRBV11-1 to TRBJ1-5; 7 bases align to TRBD1. The length of the CDR3 is 15 residues. Germline V CDR1 and CDR2: SGHAT, FQDESV (reference sequence). The junction had 5 bases not matched to a gene; V was cut back by 5 bases and J by 1 base. The CDR3 spells CASSRPGQSNQPQHF. CDR3 nucleotides: TGTGCCAGCAGCCGGCCGGGACAGAGCAATCAGCCCCAGCATTTT.

The chain combines TRBV5-1 with TRBJ2-5; 11 bases agree with TRBD1. V lost 3 bases to trimming and J lost 2 bases; unmatched junction nucleotides: 6. This CDR3 contains 16 residues. Looked up from germline, CDR1 is SGHRS and CDR2 is YFSETQ. CDR3 DNA: TGCGCCAGCAGCTCCGGACAGGGGGCGTTTCAAGAGACCCAGTACTTC. This codes for CASSSGQGAFQETQYF. Drawing the rest from reference TRBV5-1 and TRBJ2-5, the complete variable domain is KAGVTQTPRYLIKTRGQQVTLSCSPISGHRSVSWYQQTPGQGLQFLFEYFSETQRNKGNFPGRFSGRQFSNSRSEMNVSTLELGDSALYLCASSSGQGAFQETQYFGPGTRLLVL.

The J gene is TRBJ2-6, the V gene TRBV5-1, with 8 bases fitting TRBD1. Germline V gene sequence: CDR1 SGHRS, CDR2 YFSETQ. Trimming cost V 3 bases and J 0 bases; bases outside gene matches: 8. The CDR3 consists of 18 residues. Written as DNA, the CDR3 is TGCGCCAGCAGCTCCCTGACAGGGGCGATCTCTGGGGCCAACGTCCTGACTTTC. It encodes CASSSLTGAISGANVLTF.

This clone has only a few counts. V gene TRBV5-6 combines with J gene TRBJ1-1; 7 positions agree with TRBD1. The germline gives CDR1 SGHDT, CDR2 YYEEEE. V was pared by 0 bases and J by 1 base, with 6 bases of the junction left unmatched. The CDR3 loop spans 16 amino acids. The CDR3 DNA reads TGTGCCAGCAGCTTGGGTCACAGGGGAGGGAACACTGAAGCTTTCTTT. It codes for CASSLGHRGGNTEAFF. The complete variable domain, with remaining parts taken from reference TRBV5-6 and TRBJ1-1, reads DAGVTQSPTHLIKTRGQQVTLRCSPKSGHDTVSWYQQALGQGPQFIFQYYEEEERQRGNFPDRFSGHQFPNYSSELNVNALLLGDSALYLCASSLGHRGGNTEAFFGQGTRLTVV.

The chain couples TRBV5-1 to TRBJ2-1, with 9 bases lining up with TRBD1. V was clipped by 0 bases and J by 5 bases; unmatched bases: 6. CDR1 and CDR2 (germline): SGHRS, YFSETQ. This CDR3 comprises 16 residues. CDR3: CASSLVRDRANNEQFF. The CDR3 DNA sequence: TGCGCCAGCAGCTTGGTTAGGGACAGGGCGAACAATGAGCAGTTCTTC.

The J gene is TRBJ1-5, the V gene TRBV27, with TRBD1 identical over 7 bases. With 5 bases clipped from V and 3 bases from J, the junction kept 7 bases outside the gene matches. The length of the CDR3 is 15 residues. CDR1 MNHEY and CDR2 SMNVEV come from the germline V gene (reference sequence). The CDR3 bases are TGTGCCAGCAGTCCACGACAGGGCCACAATCAGCCCCAGCATTTT. Protein: CASSPRQGHNQPQHF.

The sample holds a few counts of this clone. This chain joins TRBV18 and TRBJ1-5; D remains ambiguous. Trimming removed 3 bases from V and 3 bases from J, with 15 bases in between. The germline V gene has CDR1 KGHSH and CDR2 LQKENI. The CDR3 consists of 16 residues. CDR3 nucleotide sequence: TGTGCCAGCTCACCTCACCCGCCGGGTGACAATCAGCCCCAGCATTTT. Protein product: CASSPHPPGDNQPQHF.